Below, one T cell receptor (beta chain) is given with its context. Its antigen remains unknown. This sample was included in a study of cytomegalovirus exposure and HLA in healthy donors. As for the study in general: Earlier, 150 million to 200 million T cells were analyzed, and 95 million to 140 million unique TCR beta sequences were found among them. Of roughly 360 genotyped donors, around 80% grouped in the Caucasian-associated ancestry cluster.

PCR involved 60 Vbeta and 13 Jbeta primers. Some clones are missing from TCRdb's copy, which holds only in-frame ones; the method was immunoSEQ multiplex PCR. The sample carries some 160,000 clones, 80% recorded once. Regarding the study as a whole: In vitro assays verified that three CMV-associated chains recognized CMV antigens specifically.

This receptor was taken from a male donor in good health and CMV-seropositive. Sequencing was done on a sample of PBMCs.

CDR3 sequence (DNA): TGTGCCATCAGCCGGACTAGCGACTACGAGCAGTACTTC. This codes for CAISRTSDYEQYF. The chain couples TRBV10-3 to TRBJ2-7, with TRBD2 matching 9 bases. CDR3 length: 13 residues. Germline V gene sequence: CDR1 ENHRY, CDR2 SYGVKD. After removal of 6 bases from V and 3 bases from J, the junction contained 3 bases not matched to a gene.